This TCR beta chain was sequenced in a study of blood T cell repertoires in COVID-19. The CDR3 has 14 amino acids. V was clipped by 8 bases and J by 0 bases; unmatched bases: 6. Germline V gives CDR1 SGHDN, CDR2 FVKESK. Using immunoSEQ multiplex PCR, the repertoire was profiled, and TCRdb retains in-frame clones only, with some absent. The table lists around 250,000 clones, less than 90% of them singletons, with more than 1.5% in the top ten. This clone was seen a handful of times. This rearrangement joins TRBV14 to TRBJ2-7, with 8 positions matching TRBD1. The receptor's source is a woman aged 40-49 years who had recovered from COVID-19. The sample was peripheral blood. The DNA for the CDR3 is TGTGCCAGCTTTGCGACAGGGGCCTCCTACGAGCAGTACTTC. It translates to CASFATGASYEQYF.